This TCR beta chain derives from a study of blood T cell repertoires in COVID-19. CDR1 and CDR2 from the germline V gene are MDHEN and SYDVKM. The CDR3 has 12 residues. The V end lost 10 bases, the J end lost 2 bases, and 12 bases lay between the germline ends. Assay: immunoSEQ multiplex PCR; the TCRdb copy retains only in-frame clones and omits some. The sample has approximately 230,000 clones; 85% to 90% are singletons. The sequenced sample was PBMCs or T cells enriched from blood (not recorded which). The clonotype originates from a man between 18 and 35 years old who had recovered from COVID-19. The gene calls are TRBV28 and TRBJ2-7; D unclear. CDR3 DNA sequence: TGTGCCACGGGTGAAAATGCCTACGAGCAGTACTTC. It translates to CATGENAYEQYF.